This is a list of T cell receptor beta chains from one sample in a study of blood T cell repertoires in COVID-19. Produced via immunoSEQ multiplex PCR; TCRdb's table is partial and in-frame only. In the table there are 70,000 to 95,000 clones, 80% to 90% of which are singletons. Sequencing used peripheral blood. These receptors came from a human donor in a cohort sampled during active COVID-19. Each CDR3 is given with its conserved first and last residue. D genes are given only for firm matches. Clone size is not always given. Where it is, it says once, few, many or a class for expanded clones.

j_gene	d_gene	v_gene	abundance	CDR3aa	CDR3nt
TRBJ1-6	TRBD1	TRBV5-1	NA	CASSLRGLRDYNSPLHF	TGCGCCAGCAGCCTGAGGGGGCTTCGGGACTATAATTCACCCCTCCACTTT
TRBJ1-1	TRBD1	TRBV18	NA	CASSPDRVNTEAFF	TGTGCCAGCTCACCCGACAGGGTGAACACTGAAGCTTTCTTT
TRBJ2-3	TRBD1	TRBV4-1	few	CASRRGQGKGDTQYF	TGCGCCAGCAGAAGGGGACAGGGGAAAGGAGATACGCAGTATTTT
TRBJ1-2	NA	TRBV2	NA	CASRNQIFNGYTF	TGTGCCAGCAGGAACCAGATTTTTAATGGCTACACCTTC
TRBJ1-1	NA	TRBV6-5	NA	CASSYGRGNTEAFF	TGTGCCAGCAGTTACGGCAGGGGGAACACTGAAGCTTTCTTT
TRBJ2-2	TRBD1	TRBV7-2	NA	CASRLGTGGDGELFF	TGTGCCAGCAGACTCGGGACAGGGGGTGACGGGGAGCTGTTTTTT
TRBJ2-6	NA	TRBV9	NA	CASSVQGASAGANVLTF	TGTGCCAGCAGCGTTCAGGGTGCCTCCGCTGGGGCCAACGTCCTGACTTTC
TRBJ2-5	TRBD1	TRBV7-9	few	CASSAWGTAYQETQYF	TGTGCCAGCAGCGCGTGGGGGACAGCGTACCAAGAGACCCAGTACTTC
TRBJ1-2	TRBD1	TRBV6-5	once	CASSQGQRANYGYTF	TGTGCCAGCAGTCAGGGACAGAGAGCTAACTATGGCTACACCTTC
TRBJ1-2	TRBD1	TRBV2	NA	CASKGQGANNYGYTF	TGTGCCAGCAAGGGACAGGGGGCGAATAACTATGGCTACACCTTC
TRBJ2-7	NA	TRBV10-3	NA	CAISESRTSYEQYF	TGTGCCATCAGTGAGTCTAGAACCTCCTACGAGCAGTACTTC
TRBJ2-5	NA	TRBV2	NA	CASSEHDSRETQYF	TGTGCCAGCAGTGAACACGACAGCCGAGAGACCCAGTACTTC
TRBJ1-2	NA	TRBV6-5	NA	CASSYSGGVDGYTF	TGTGCCAGCAGTTACTCTGGGGGGGTGGATGGCTACACCTTC
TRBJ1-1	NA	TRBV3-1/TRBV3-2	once	CASSPQGNTEAFF	TGTGCCAGCAGCCCCCAGGGGAACACTGAAGCTTTCTTT
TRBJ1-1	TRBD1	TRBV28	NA	CASSSTGTGKMNTEAFF	TGTGCCAGCAGTTCAACCGGGACAGGGAAAATGAACACTGAAGCTTTCTTT
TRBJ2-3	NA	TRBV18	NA	CASSPGQNTDTQYF	TGTGCCAGCTCACCCGGACAGAACACAGATACGCAGTATTTT
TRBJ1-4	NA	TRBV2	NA	CASSGFGVDLNEKLFF	TGTGCCAGCAGTGGATTCGGGGTCGATTTGAATGAAAAACTGTTTTTT
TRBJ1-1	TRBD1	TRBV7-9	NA	CASSSTGGIAEAFF	TGTGCCAGCAGCTCGACAGGGGGAATAGCTGAAGCTTTCTTT
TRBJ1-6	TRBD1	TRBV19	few	CATSDRANSPLHF	TGTGCCACCTCGGACAGGGCTAATTCACCCCTCCACTTT
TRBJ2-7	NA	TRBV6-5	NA	CASSYIYRPHEQYF	TGTGCCAGCAGTTACATATACAGGCCCCACGAGCAGTACTTC
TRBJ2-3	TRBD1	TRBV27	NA	CASSRRDRGPTDTQYF	TGTGCCAGCAGTCGAAGGGACAGAGGGCCTACAGATACGCAGTATTTT
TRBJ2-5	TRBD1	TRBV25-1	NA	CASRQGARETQYF	TGTGCCAGCCGACAGGGGGCACGAGAGACCCAGTACTTC
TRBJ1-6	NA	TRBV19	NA	CASTQGSGNSPLHF	TGTGCCAGTACGCAGGGATCCGGGAATTCACCCCTCCACTTT
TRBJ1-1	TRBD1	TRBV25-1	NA	CASSEVGRGDTEAFF	TGTGCCAGCAGTGAAGTGGGCAGGGGGGACACTGAAGCTTTCTTT
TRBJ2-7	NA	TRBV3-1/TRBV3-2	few	CASSLSAGNSSYEQYF	TGTGCCAGCAGCCTAAGCGCGGGGAATTCCTCCTACGAGCAGTACTTC
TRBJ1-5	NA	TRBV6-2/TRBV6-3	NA	CASSYHRGGDQPQHF	TGTGCCAGCAGTTACCACCGCGGGGGTGACCAGCCCCAGCATTTT
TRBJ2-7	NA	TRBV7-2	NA	CASSAGQIDSYEQYF	TGTGCCAGCAGCGCCGGACAGATAGACTCCTACGAGCAGTACTTC
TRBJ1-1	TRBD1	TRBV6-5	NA	CASTRGGSAFF	TGTGCCAGCACCAGAGGGGGCTCAGCTTTCTTT
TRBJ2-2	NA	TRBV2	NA	CASKAGTQNTGELFF	TGTGCCAGCAAAGCCGGGACACAAAACACCGGGGAGCTGTTTTTT
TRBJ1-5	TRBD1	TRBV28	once	CASRATGGSQPQHF	TGTGCCAGCAGGGCAACAGGGGGCAGTCAGCCCCAGCATTTT
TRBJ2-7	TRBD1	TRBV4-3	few	CASSQGQGVDYEQYF	TGCGCCAGCAGCCAAGGACAGGGGGTAGACTACGAGCAGTACTTC
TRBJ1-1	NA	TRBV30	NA	CAWSVSWNTEAFF	TGTGCCTGGAGTGTAAGCTGGAACACTGAAGCTTTCTTT
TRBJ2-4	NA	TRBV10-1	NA	CARIGRGIAKNIQYF	TGCGCCAGAATTGGACGGGGGATAGCCAAAAACATTCAGTACTTC
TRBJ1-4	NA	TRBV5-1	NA	CASSVTGSNEKLFF	TGCGCCAGCAGCGTGACAGGATCTAATGAAAAACTGTTTTTT
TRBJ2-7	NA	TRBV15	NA	CATSRIQGIIGEQYF	TGTGCCACCAGCAGAATACAGGGTATTATAGGCGAGCAGTACTTC
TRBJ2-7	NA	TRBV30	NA	CAWSGAYEQYF	TGTGCCTGGAGTGGGGCATACGAGCAGTACTTC
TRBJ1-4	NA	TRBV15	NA	CATSRDRQVNEKLFF	TGTGCCACCAGCAGAGATCGCCAGGTTAATGAAAAACTGTTTTTT
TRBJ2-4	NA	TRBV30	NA	CAWSVRIAKNIQYF	TGTGCCTGGAGTGTCAGAATAGCCAAAAACATTCAGTACTTC
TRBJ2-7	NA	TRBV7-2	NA	CASSLVRSAYEQYF	TGTGCCAGCAGCTTAGTCCGGTCCGCCTACGAGCAGTACTTC
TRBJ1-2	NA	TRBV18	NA	CASSPYIEDSYGYTF	TGTGCCAGCTCACCGTACATAGAGGACAGCTATGGCTACACCTTC
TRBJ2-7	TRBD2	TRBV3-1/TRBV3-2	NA	CASSLAGGADYEQYF	TGTGCCAGCAGCCTAGCGGGGGGGGCCGACTACGAGCAGTACTTC
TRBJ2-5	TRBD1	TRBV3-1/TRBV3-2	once	CASSRDRVQETQYF	TGTGCCAGCAGTCGCGACAGGGTCCAAGAGACCCAGTACTTC
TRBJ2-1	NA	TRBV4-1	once	CASSPPREYNEQFF	TGCGCCAGCAGCCCTCCTAGAGAGTACAATGAGCAGTTCTTC
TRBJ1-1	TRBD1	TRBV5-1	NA	CASSLGGTVNTEAFF	TGCGCCAGCAGCTTGGGGGGGACAGTGAACACTGAAGCTTTCTTT